This TCR beta chain derives from a study of T cells expressing NK-cell markers. TCRdb reprocessed the 5' RACE reads; each CDR3 protein has one entry and no DNA is given. Seen in this sample are about 370,000 distinct CDR3 sequences; the ten most common clones hold about 10%. The TCR was taken from a woman in her fifties or sixties in good health. Sequencing was carried out using blood T cells: a sorted CD56 or NKG2C T cell subset, CD4+ or CD8+ T cells, or bulk PBMC T cells (not recorded which).

The CDR3 reads CASSLIPRGQETQYF. The J gene is TRBJ2-5, the V gene TRBV7-2. The CDR3 is made up of 15 amino acids. The germline V gene encodes CDR1 SGHTA and CDR2 FQGNSA.